The clone carrying this TCR beta chain occurred many times. The sample is drawn from a study of CD8 T cells in ankylosing spondylitis. Germline loops: CDR1 SGHDT, CDR2 YYEEEE. The ends were cut back, 4 bases at V and 3 bases at J, with 17 bases in the middle. The CDR3 loop spans 15 amino acids. MiXCR, run by TCRdb on the 5' RACE reads, gives a single entry per CDR3 protein. The data show fewer than 200,000 distinct CDR3 sequences, about 18% seen once. The V and J genes are TRBV5-6 and TRBJ2-7; D is undetermined. The sequenced material came from blood, either unsorted or a sorted T cell fraction (not recorded which). The receptor comes from a male donor aged 5 to 29 with ankylosing spondylitis or in good health (not recorded which). Here the CDR3 DNA reads TGTGCCAGCAGCGTAATGAGGAAAAGAGACTACGAGCAGTACTTC. Translated, it gives CASSVMRKRDYEQYF. The full variable domain, with the rest looked up from reference TRBV5-6 and TRBJ2-7, is DAGVTQSPTHLIKTRGQQVTLRCSPKSGHDTVSWYQQALGQGPQFIFQYYEEEERQRGNFPDRFSGHQFPNYSSELNVNALLLGDSALYLCASSVMRKRDYEQYFGPGTRLTVT.